These T cell receptor beta chains were read from a single sample in a study of cytomegalovirus exposure and HLA in healthy donors. Measured with immunoSEQ multiplex PCR; TCRdb has only the in-frame clones, and not every one. In the table there are 95,000 to 150,000 clones, approximately 92% of which are singletons. The sample taken for sequencing was PBMCs. The receptors shown here come from a woman between 18 and 30 years old in good health and CMV-seronegative. CDR3s include the opening cysteine and the closing phenylalanine or tryptophan. A D gene is named only where the DNA matches it firmly. Clone size, where shown, is once, few, many, or a class for clones that have expanded.

clone_size: -
d_call: TRBD1
v_call: TRBV2
j_call: TRBJ1-5
cdr3_nt: TGTGCCAGCAGTGAAACAGGGGGAAAGCAGCCCCAGCATTTT
cdr3_aa: CASSETGGKQPQHF

clone_size: -
d_call: TRBD1
v_call: TRBV4-2
j_call: TRBJ1-2
cdr3_nt: TGTGCCAGCAGCCCGATGACAGGGGAATATGGCTACACCTTC
cdr3_aa: CASSPMTGEYGYTF

clone_size: -
d_call: -
v_call: TRBV19
j_call: TRBJ2-1
cdr3_nt: TGTGCCAGTAGTATCAGGGGTGATGATGAGCAGTTCTTC
cdr3_aa: CASSIRGDDEQFF

clone_size: -
d_call: -
v_call: TRBV10-3
j_call: TRBJ2-1
cdr3_nt: TGTGCCATCAGTGGGCACTCCTACAATGAGCAGTTCTTC
cdr3_aa: CAISGHSYNEQFF

clone_size: -
d_call: TRBD1
v_call: TRBV6-5
j_call: TRBJ1-1
cdr3_nt: TGTGCCAGCATCCCGGGACAGGAAAGATATGAAGCTTTCTTT
cdr3_aa: CASIPGQERYEAFF

clone_size: -
d_call: -
v_call: TRBV6-6
j_call: TRBJ2-3
cdr3_nt: TGTGCCAGCAGTCGCCTCGGTGGACTTACCACAGATACGCAGTATTTT
cdr3_aa: CASSRLGGLTTDTQYF

clone_size: once
d_call: TRBD1
v_call: TRBV18
j_call: TRBJ2-7
cdr3_nt: TGTGCCAGCTCACAACAGACAGGGGAAAGCTCCTACGAGCAGTACTTC
cdr3_aa: CASSQQTGESSYEQYF

clone_size: -
d_call: TRBD2
v_call: TRBV30
j_call: TRBJ2-1
cdr3_nt: TGTGCCTGGACCGCTAGCGGGATCTATGAGCAGTTCTTC
cdr3_aa: CAWTASGIYEQFF

clone_size: -
d_call: TRBD2
v_call: TRBV10-3
j_call: TRBJ2-1
cdr3_nt: TGTGCCATCAGTGCTGGACTAGCGAGGAACAATGAGCAGTTCTTC
cdr3_aa: CAISAGLARNNEQFF

clone_size: -
d_call: -
v_call: TRBV27
j_call: TRBJ2-7
cdr3_nt: TGTGCCAGCAGTTTTAGCGATAGGCCCCTTAGAGAGCAGTACTTC
cdr3_aa: CASSFSDRPLREQYF

clone_size: -
d_call: -
v_call: TRBV13
j_call: TRBJ2-1
cdr3_nt: TGTGCCAGCAGCTTAGCGCTACTTTATGAGCAGTTCTTC
cdr3_aa: CASSLALLYEQFF

clone_size: -
d_call: -
v_call: TRBV7-9
j_call: TRBJ2-5
cdr3_nt: TGTGCCACCACTAAGAAGGATGGGGAGACCCAGTACTTC
cdr3_aa: CATTKKDGETQYF

clone_size: -
d_call: TRBD1
v_call: TRBV5-6
j_call: TRBJ1-5
cdr3_nt: TGTGCCAGCAGCTTACAGGGGGCGTACAATCAGCCCCAGCATTTT
cdr3_aa: CASSLQGAYNQPQHF

clone_size: -
d_call: TRBD2
v_call: TRBV13
j_call: TRBJ2-5
cdr3_nt: TGTGCCAGCAGCCTCACCCCCTCTAGCGGAGAGACCCAGTACTTC
cdr3_aa: CASSLTPSSGETQYF

clone_size: -
d_call: -
v_call: TRBV7-2
j_call: TRBJ1-2
cdr3_nt: TGTGCCAGCAGCTTATCCAGGCACGGCTACACCTTC
cdr3_aa: CASSLSRHGYTF

clone_size: -
d_call: -
v_call: TRBV10-3
j_call: TRBJ2-3
cdr3_nt: TGTGCCATCAGTACCGGACAGTTAGCAGATACGCAGTATTTT
cdr3_aa: CAISTGQLADTQYF

clone_size: -
d_call: -
v_call: TRBV4-1
j_call: TRBJ1-1
cdr3_nt: TGCGCCAGCAGCCAAGGGTACACCCCAGGCACTGAAGCTTTCTTT
cdr3_aa: CASSQGYTPGTEAFF

clone_size: -
d_call: -
v_call: TRBV2
j_call: TRBJ2-3
cdr3_nt: TGTGCCAGCAGTGTGGAGCTGGAGACGCAGTATTTT
cdr3_aa: CASSVELETQYF

clone_size: -
d_call: TRBD1
v_call: TRBV5-6
j_call: TRBJ2-2
cdr3_nt: TGTGCCAGCAGCTTTTTGGGTGGCCCCGGGACAGACTCGAACGGGGAGCTGTTTTTT
cdr3_aa: CASSFLGGPGTDSNGELFF

clone_size: -
d_call: -
v_call: TRBV7-2
j_call: TRBJ2-2
cdr3_nt: TGTGCCAGCAGCTTAGCGTCAGGGTCCGGGGAGCTGTTTTTT
cdr3_aa: CASSLASGSGELFF

clone_size: -
d_call: -
v_call: TRBV28
j_call: TRBJ1-5
cdr3_nt: TGTGCCAGCAGTTTACCCATTCGTGGGAGCAAGCCCCAGCATTTT
cdr3_aa: CASSLPIRGSKPQHF

clone_size: -
d_call: TRBD1
v_call: TRBV28
j_call: TRBJ2-3
cdr3_nt: TGTGCCAGCAGGGGACAGAACACAGATACGCAGTATTTT
cdr3_aa: CASRGQNTDTQYF

clone_size: -
d_call: -
v_call: TRBV7-8
j_call: TRBJ2-7
cdr3_nt: TGTGCCAGCAGCTTACTGTCTTTCCCCTACGAGCAGTACTTC
cdr3_aa: CASSLLSFPYEQYF

clone_size: -
d_call: TRBD2
v_call: TRBV9
j_call: TRBJ2-3
cdr3_nt: TGTGCCAGCAGCGCGGGGACTAGCGGGGCAGATACGCAGTATTTT
cdr3_aa: CASSAGTSGADTQYF

clone_size: -
d_call: TRBD2
v_call: TRBV10-1
j_call: TRBJ2-3
cdr3_nt: TGCGCCAGCATCCGGGCGGGAGAACGCTGCACAGATACGCAGTATTTT
cdr3_aa: CASIRAGERCTDTQYF

clone_size: -
d_call: TRBD1
v_call: TRBV30
j_call: TRBJ1-1
cdr3_nt: TGTGCCTGGAGTGTATCTAGGACCGGGACAGGAAGAATGAACACTGAAGCTTTCTTT
cdr3_aa: CAWSVSRTGTGRMNTEAFF

clone_size: -
d_call: -
v_call: TRBV7-6
j_call: TRBJ1-1
cdr3_nt: TGTGCCAGCAGCTTTATGGGAGGCACTGAAGCTTTCTTT
cdr3_aa: CASSFMGGTEAFF

clone_size: -
d_call: -
v_call: TRBV9
j_call: TRBJ1-1
cdr3_nt: TGTGCCAGCAGCGAGGGGGAAGGGAACACTGAAGCTTTCTTT
cdr3_aa: CASSEGEGNTEAFF

clone_size: -
d_call: TRBD1
v_call: TRBV27
j_call: TRBJ2-1
cdr3_nt: TGTGCCAGCAGTTTATCGTACAGGGGGAATGAGCAGTTCTTC
cdr3_aa: CASSLSYRGNEQFF

clone_size: -
d_call: -
v_call: TRBV27
j_call: TRBJ2-2
cdr3_nt: TGTGCCAGCATTCCGGGAGTCGGGGAGCTGTTTTTT
cdr3_aa: CASIPGVGELFF

clone_size: -
d_call: -
v_call: TRBV4-2
j_call: TRBJ2-1
cdr3_nt: TGTGCCAGCAGCCAGGAGGGTGGTTGGGGCGGGACCCCCAATGAGCAGTTCTTC
cdr3_aa: CASSQEGGWGGTPNEQFF

clone_size: -
d_call: TRBD1
v_call: TRBV4-3
j_call: TRBJ2-7
cdr3_nt: TGCGCCAGCAGCCTTGGACAGGGGGCAGGGGAGCAGTACTTC
cdr3_aa: CASSLGQGAGEQYF

clone_size: -
d_call: -
v_call: TRBV27
j_call: TRBJ2-1
cdr3_nt: TGTGCCAGCAATTCCCCTAGGGGGAGTGGGGAGCAGTTCTTC
cdr3_aa: CASNSPRGSGEQFF

clone_size: -
d_call: -
v_call: TRBV10-2
j_call: TRBJ1-1
cdr3_nt: TGCGCCAGCAGTGAAGGGAGTAAAACTGAAGCTTTCTTT
cdr3_aa: CASSEGSKTEAFF

clone_size: few
d_call: TRBD2
v_call: TRBV7-9
j_call: TRBJ2-5
cdr3_nt: TGTGCCAGCAGCGGACTAGCGGGAGAGACCCAGTACTTC
cdr3_aa: CASSGLAGETQYF

clone_size: -
d_call: -
v_call: TRBV19
j_call: TRBJ1-1
cdr3_nt: TGTGCCAGTAGAATCGGCGGCACTGAAGCTTTCTTT
cdr3_aa: CASRIGGTEAFF

clone_size: -
d_call: -
v_call: TRBV15
j_call: TRBJ2-4
cdr3_nt: TGTGCCACCAGCAGACCTCCCGGGGAGTTTCAGTACTTC
cdr3_aa: CATSRPPGEFQYF

clone_size: -
d_call: TRBD1
v_call: TRBV27
j_call: TRBJ2-5
cdr3_nt: TGTGCCAGCGGACCAAATCCGGGACAGGGGGAGACCCAGTACTTC
cdr3_aa: CASGPNPGQGETQYF

clone_size: -
d_call: TRBD1
v_call: TRBV6-5
j_call: TRBJ1-1
cdr3_nt: TGTGCCAGCAGTTTCCGGACAGGGGGAAACACTGAAGCTTTCTTT
cdr3_aa: CASSFRTGGNTEAFF

clone_size: -
d_call: -
v_call: TRBV5-1
j_call: TRBJ1-1
cdr3_nt: TGCGCCAGCAGCTTAAACCGGGACTACACTGAAGCTTTCTTT
cdr3_aa: CASSLNRDYTEAFF

clone_size: once
d_call: -
v_call: TRBV2
j_call: TRBJ2-1
cdr3_nt: TGTGCCCCGAGGAGACTGCTGTACAATGAGCAGTTCTTC
cdr3_aa: CAPRRLLYNEQFF

clone_size: -
d_call: TRBD2
v_call: TRBV7-2
j_call: TRBJ2-1
cdr3_nt: TGTGCCAGCAGGAGGACTAGCGGGTACAATGAGCAGTTCTTC
cdr3_aa: CASRRTSGYNEQFF

clone_size: -
d_call: TRBD2
v_call: TRBV6-1
j_call: TRBJ2-7
cdr3_nt: TGTGCCAGCAGTGAAGCTAGCGGGAGCTCCTACGAGCAGTACTTC
cdr3_aa: CASSEASGSSYEQYF

clone_size: -
d_call: TRBD2
v_call: TRBV27
j_call: TRBJ2-3
cdr3_nt: TGTGCCAGCAGCCCTAGCGGGAGCACAGATACGCAGTATTTT
cdr3_aa: CASSPSGSTDTQYF

clone_size: few
d_call: -
v_call: TRBV6-1
j_call: TRBJ2-1
cdr3_nt: TGTGCCAGCAGTTCTAGACCCGGTGCAGAAGAGCAGTTCTTC
cdr3_aa: CASSSRPGAEEQFF

clone_size: -
d_call: TRBD2
v_call: TRBV7-9
j_call: TRBJ2-1
cdr3_nt: TGTGCCAGCAGCTTATCGGGGGGGCCGGATAATGAGCAGTTCTTC
cdr3_aa: CASSLSGGPDNEQFF